The entry that follows covers one T cell receptor (beta chain) sequence. Its target antigen remains unknown. No base quality values were provided; no much bigger clone lies one nucleotide off. The sample is drawn from a study of control samples from healthy donors and cancer patients (dated by TCRdb to the early 2020s). Counted from cysteine to phenylalanine, this CDR3 has 13 amino acids. Only the CDR3 DNA is retained, 39 bases long and in frame from the first base. The germline V gene gives CDR1 as MNHEY and CDR2 as SVGEGT. V is reduced by 2 bases and J by 5 bases, leaving a spacing of 9 bases between them. The method behind the library was the immunoSEQ multiplex PCR assay. In its TCRdb copy, this immuneACCESS table keeps in-frame sequences only and misses some clones. Where compared with another copy, unresolved V genes explain less than half of these, and the others have no known cause. The sample data list tens of thousands of clones, and roughly 80% of these were observed just once. The top ten clonotypes cover 2.9% of the sample.

The origin of this receptor is a woman aged 50 to 65 with lung cancer. The source material was PBMCs. Recombination joined TRBV6-2 or TRBV6-3 with TRBJ1-1; the D gene is unclear. The nucleotides read TGTGCCAGCAGTTACGGTAGGGTGACTGAAGCTTTCTTT. Its translation is CASSYGRVTEAFF.